This T cell receptor (beta chain) was sequenced for a study of blood T cell repertoires in COVID-19. About the study: Some COVID-19 samples were acute and others convalescent; all came from the United States, Italy and Spain. The analysed material was cDNA or gDNA that came from T cells, B-cell-depleted T cells, or PBMCs.

The CDR3 length is 13 residues. Germline assignment: CDR1 ENHRY and CDR2 SYGVKD. V trimming: 11 bases; J trimming: 0 bases; junction bases outside the gene matches: 6. In the study's own analysis: Nucleated cell number was recorded as an estimate derived from reference gene primer amplification. This table comes from immunoSEQ multiplex PCR, and its TCRdb copy is limited to in-frame clones, with some not included. V, J and clone size are those of that table, while D and trimming were read from the DNA. The sample lists roughly 230,000 clones, roughly four fifths occurring once. The sequenced sample consisted of peripheral blood. This TCR was recovered from a man aged 45-60 years with active or convalescent COVID-19. The chain couples TRBV10-3 to TRBJ2-7, with 8 bases lining up with TRBD2. In DNA form, the CDR3 reads TGTGCCGTCCTAGCGGGCACCTCCTACGAGCAGTACTTC. The encoded protein is CAVLAGTSYEQYF.